This TCR beta chain was profiled in a study of blood T cell repertoires in COVID-19. As for the study in general: Samples representing acute and convalescent COVID-19 were sourced from the United States, Italy and Spain. PBMCs, B-cell-depleted T cells, or T cells provided the cDNA or gDNA that made up the material.

V shed 5 bases and J 3 bases; nucleotides not matched to a gene: 6. Germline V gives CDR1 LNHDA, CDR2 SQIVND (reference sequence). This CDR3 contains 15 residues. Original handling: Cell counts per sample came from amplifying reference gene primers. Sequenced by immunoSEQ multiplex PCR; TCRdb stores in-frame clones only, minus some. From that table come the V and J calls and clone size; the DNA was used to work out D and trimming. This sample has approximately 180,000 clones, with roughly 90% found just once. The source material was peripheral blood. This sequence joins TRBV19 and TRBJ2-3; 9 bases line up with TRBD1. The sequence was obtained from a man aged 50 to 60 with acute or convalescent COVID-19. In DNA form, the CDR3 reads TGTGCCAGTAGTCCACGGACAGGGGCTACAGATACGCAGTATTTT. It is translated as CASSPRTGATDTQYF.